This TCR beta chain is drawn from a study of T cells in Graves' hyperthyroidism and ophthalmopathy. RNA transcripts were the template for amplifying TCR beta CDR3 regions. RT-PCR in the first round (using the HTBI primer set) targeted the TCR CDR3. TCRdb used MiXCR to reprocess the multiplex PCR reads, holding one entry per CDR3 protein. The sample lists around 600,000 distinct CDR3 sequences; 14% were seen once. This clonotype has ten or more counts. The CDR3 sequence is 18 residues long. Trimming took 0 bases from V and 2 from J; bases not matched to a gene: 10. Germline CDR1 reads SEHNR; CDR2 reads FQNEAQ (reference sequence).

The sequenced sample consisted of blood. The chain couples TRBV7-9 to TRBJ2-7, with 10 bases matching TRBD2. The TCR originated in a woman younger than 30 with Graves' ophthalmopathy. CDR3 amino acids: CASSLALAGGPSTYEQYF. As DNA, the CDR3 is TGTGCCAGCAGCTTAGCATTAGCGGGAGGCCCCTCCACCTACGAGCAGTACTTC.